This TCR beta chain was captured by sequencing in a study of long-term antiretroviral therapy in people with HIV. The assay used was immunoSEQ (version v3.0), run at survey level. Data came from immunoSEQ multiplex PCR; TCRdb stores just in-frame clones and leaves some out. The data show about 14,000 clones, nearly 85% seen once. As for this clone: Its antigen is not known.

V was trimmed by 3 bases and J by 0 bases, leaving 5 bases between them. The length of the CDR3 is 13 residues. Germline V lookup: CDR1 MNHNS, CDR2 SASEGT. Study-level findings and limits: Spans of CDR3 length were tighter for HIV repertoires than for controls.

The source was unsorted PBMCs, collected 1.8 years before starting antiretroviral therapy. This receptor was taken from a woman aged 40 to 49 with HIV. V and J are TRBV6-1 and TRBJ1-1; D is ambiguous. The CDR3 nucleotides read TGTGCCAGCAGTGAGTTCTTGAACACTGAAGCTTTCTTT. It yields the protein CASSEFLNTEAFF.